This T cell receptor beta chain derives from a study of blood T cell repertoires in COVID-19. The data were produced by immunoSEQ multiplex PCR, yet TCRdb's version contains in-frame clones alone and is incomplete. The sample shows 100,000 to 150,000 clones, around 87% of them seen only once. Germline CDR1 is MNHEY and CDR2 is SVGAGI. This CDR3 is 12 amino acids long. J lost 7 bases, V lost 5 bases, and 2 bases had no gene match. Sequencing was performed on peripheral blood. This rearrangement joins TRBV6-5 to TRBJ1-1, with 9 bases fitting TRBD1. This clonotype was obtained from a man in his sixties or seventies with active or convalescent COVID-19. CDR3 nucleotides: TGTGCCAGCAGTAGGACAGGGGATGAAGCTTTCTTT. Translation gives CASSRTGDEAFF.